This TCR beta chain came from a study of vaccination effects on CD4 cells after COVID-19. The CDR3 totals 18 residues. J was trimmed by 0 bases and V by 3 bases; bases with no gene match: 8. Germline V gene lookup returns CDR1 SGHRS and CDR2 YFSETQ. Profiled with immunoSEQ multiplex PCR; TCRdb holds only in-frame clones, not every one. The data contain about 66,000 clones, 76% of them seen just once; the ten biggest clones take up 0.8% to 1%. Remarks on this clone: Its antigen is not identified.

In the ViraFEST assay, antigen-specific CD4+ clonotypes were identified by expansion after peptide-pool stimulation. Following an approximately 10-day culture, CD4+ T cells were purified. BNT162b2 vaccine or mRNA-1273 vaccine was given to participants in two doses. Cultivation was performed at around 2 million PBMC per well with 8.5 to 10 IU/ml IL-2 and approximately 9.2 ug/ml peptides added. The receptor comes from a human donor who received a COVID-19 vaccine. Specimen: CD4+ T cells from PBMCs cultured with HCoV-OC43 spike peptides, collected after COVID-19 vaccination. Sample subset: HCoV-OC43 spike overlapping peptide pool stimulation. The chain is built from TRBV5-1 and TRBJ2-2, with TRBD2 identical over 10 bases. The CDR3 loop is CASSSILSGGSNTGELFF. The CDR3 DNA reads TGCGCCAGCAGCTCGATACTTAGCGGGGGGTCGAACACCGGGGAGCTGTTTTTT.